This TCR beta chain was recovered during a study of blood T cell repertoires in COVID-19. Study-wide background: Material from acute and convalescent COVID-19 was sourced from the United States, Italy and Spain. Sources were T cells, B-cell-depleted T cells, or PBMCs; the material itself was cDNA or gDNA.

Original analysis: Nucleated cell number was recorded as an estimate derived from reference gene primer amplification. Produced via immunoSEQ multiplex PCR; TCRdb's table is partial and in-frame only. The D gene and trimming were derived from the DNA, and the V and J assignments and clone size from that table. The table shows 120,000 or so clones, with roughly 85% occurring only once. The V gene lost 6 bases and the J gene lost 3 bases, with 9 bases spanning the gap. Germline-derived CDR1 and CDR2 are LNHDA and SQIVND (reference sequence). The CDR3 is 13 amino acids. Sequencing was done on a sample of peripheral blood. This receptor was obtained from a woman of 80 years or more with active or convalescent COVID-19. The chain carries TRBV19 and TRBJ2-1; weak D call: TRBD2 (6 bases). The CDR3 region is CASREGFYNEQFF. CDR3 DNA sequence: TGTGCCAGTAGGGAGGGCTTCTACAATGAGCAGTTCTTC.